This T cell receptor beta chain is from a study of blood T cell repertoires in COVID-19. Sequencing was performed with immunoSEQ multiplex PCR; in TCRdb, only in-frame clones are kept and a portion is missing. Of fewer than 110,000 clones listed, about 87% are singletons. Germline V lookup: CDR1 SGHRS, CDR2 YFSETQ. With 4 bases clipped from V and 3 bases from J, the junction kept 5 bases outside the gene matches. This CDR3 contains 17 residues. The receptor comes from a woman aged 25 to 39 with acute or convalescent COVID-19. Sequencing was carried out using peripheral blood. The genes are TRBV5-1 and TRBJ2-3, with 16 bases fitting TRBD2. The CDR3 DNA reads as TGCGCCAGCAGCCTTGGGGGACTAGCGGGAGGGACAGATACGCAGTATTTT. Its protein product is CASSLGGLAGGTDTQYF.